This T cell receptor beta chain derives from a study of cytomegalovirus exposure and HLA in healthy donors (dated by TCRdb to the late 2010s). About the study as a whole: In an earlier analysis of 587 of the donors, approximately 300 Gb of sequence data and approximately 100 million unique TCR beta sequences from about 190 million T cells were reported. Several DR-DQ haplotypes were treated as single units for association and clustering because of strong linkage in the cohort. The study was designed to test whether signatures of past pathogen exposure could be identified by cataloging public T cell receptors. The genetic ancestry cluster associated with self-reported Caucasian donors included around 76% of the 398 genotyped donors. On average, 235,054 unique TCR beta nucleotide sequences were sequenced per donor among roughly 430 genotyped donors of the cohort, with roughly 19% of those sequences being non-productive. In the later analysis, no new phenotypic data were used to find candidate immune exposures; instead, reliance was placed on TCR beta sequences and their occurrence across donors. To decide whether each TCR beta V gene segment behaved as functional or pseudogenic, an earlier analysis of approximately 600 of the donors relied on high-throughput TCR beta sequencing. Every discovery cohort repertoire had been produced on one sequencing platform. HLA typing covered class I and class II loci at four-digit resolution. A later genetic analysis used genome-wide SNP genotypes for 398 of the 666 donors, treating that subset as a discovery cohort. About 300 gigabases of sequencing data and roughly 81 million unique TCR sequences made up an early release that covered several hundred HLA-typed donors. In a later analysis, previously published TCR beta repertoires from hundreds of donors were re-analyzed and high-resolution HLA genotyping was added so that TCR occurrence patterns could be studied. The T cell repertoires of around 670 subjects were profiled by immunosequencing and related to cytomegalovirus serostatus. The study combined high-throughput TCR immunosequencing, statistical association of individual TCRs with disease status, and machine learning to predict cytomegalovirus infection status. Donor age, sex, ethnicity and CMV serostatus were collected together with the repertoire data. Along with the roughly 700-subject first cohort, a separate validation cohort of over a hundred different subjects was used. Typing coverage varied by locus: roughly 629-630 donors for A, B, C, DRB1 and DQB1; approximately 520 for DQA1; about 590 for DPA1; roughly 450 for DPB1. Overall study results and their limits: In a later analysis, several top co-occurrence clusters were reported to appear linked to parvovirus B19, influenza, CMV and Epstein-Barr virus. A further reported finding was that TCR beta sequences accurately predicted the HLA-A and HLA-B alleles for most subjects in the first cohort. Compared with the approximately 720-donor mean, donors in an Asian-associated ancestry cluster had fewer N-insertions in productive TCRs, according to a later genetic analysis. Because the 87-base-pair reads could not distinguish some IMGT-functional V segments, including TRBV6-2 and TRBV6-3, those segments were excluded. A total of fewer than 200 TCR beta chains were listed by the study as associated with cytomegalovirus. Because counts were too low, approximately 15 rarely observed V segments, including chromosome 9 orphons, were excluded from the earlier analysis of around 590 of the donors. In a later analysis, the rate of TCR association differed among HLA loci, with DRB1 alleles having the most associated TCRs and HLA-C alleles having the fewest. Because HLA typing was missing for some donors at each locus, association tests included only the typed subset. While some public TCRs were present in many individuals, most TCR sequences turned up only very rarely across donors. A cluster of highly shared sequence variants was judged likely to represent a technical artifact of the sequencing pipeline. In both the original and validation cohorts, the classifier was reported to diagnose cytomegalovirus status with high specificity and sensitivity. Compared with equally common non-associated chains, HLA-associated TCR beta chains in a later analysis were more clonally expanded and had lower generation probabilities. In vitro tests confirmed that a few of the cytomegalovirus-associated TCR beta chains recognize cytomegalovirus antigens. Only TCR beta chains were sequenced in this cohort, and the absence of alpha or paired-chain data limited detectable features. When HLA alleles, especially DR and DQ, strongly co-occurred, TCR associations were difficult to assign to individual alleles. According to the authors, the approach could potentially be generalized to other disease states and immunological phenotypes. In an earlier analysis of about 540 of the donors, most TCR beta V segments were observed in productive rearrangements about 87% or about 30% of the time, broadly matching IMGT annotations. In a later analysis, about 16,000 TCR beta sequences were associated with specific HLA alleles at a false discovery rate of 0.05. For the cohort, immune exposure information was limited to CMV serostatus. An association between a missense DCLRE1C variant and V-gene and J-gene trimming of TCR beta chains was found in a later genetic analysis and replicated in an independent cohort. A later analysis found that most CMV-associated TCR beta chains appeared HLA-restricted, with HLA associations seemingly driven largely by CMV exposure. Correlated functional status among segregating V segments might be attributable to linkage disequilibrium, but an unknown experimental factor could not be ruled out. The presence/absence analyses assumed that sequencing depth was roughly uniform across donors, and that assumption may not be true.

V trim: 2 bases; J trim: 4 bases; unmatched bases: 5. The CDR3 spans 17 residues, from the cysteine through the phenylalanine. Of the read, only the CDR3 DNA is kept; its 51 bases are in frame from base 1. Based on the germline V gene, the CDR1 and CDR2 sequences are SGDLS and YYNGEE. Receptors were amplified or captured by the immunoSEQ multiplex PCR assay. For the multiplex PCR, a mixture combining 60 forward primers for TCR Vbeta segments and 13 reverse primers for TCR Jbeta segments was used. A multiplex PCR assay on genomic DNA amplified the CDR3 region of rearranged TCR beta genes. The Illumina HiSeq System was used to sequence the amplified TCR beta libraries as 87-base-pair reads. The study's own analysis went as follows. In a later analysis, roughly 80 million unique TCR beta chains were counted across the 500 to 700 repertoires, and roughly 11 million of these chains were shared by at least two donors. A nearest-neighbor algorithm error-corrected the raw reads and collapsed the reads into unique sequences, merging closely related sequences to remove PCR and sequencing errors. CDR3 sequences were aligned to IMGT reference sequences to assign V, D and J gene segments. Each retained sequence needed at least a six-nucleotide match to both a V gene segment and a J gene segment. A rearrangement counted as productive if the CDR3 had no stop codons and remained in frame with V and J, and every other rearrangement counted as non-productive. Following IMGT convention, CDR3 was defined as the stretch from the second conserved V-encoded cysteine to the conserved J-encoded phenylalanine. The earlier analysis of 500 to 750 of the donors excluded any sequence lacking an unambiguous match to a single V gene segment. In an earlier analysis of some 590 of the donors, V segments were called functional above 56.7% productive rearrangements and were called segregating when the between-donor standard deviation exceeded 5%. A statistical classification framework was built to diagnose cytomegalovirus status from the catalog of TCR beta chain sequences. In a later analysis, TCR nucleotide sequences were compared against IMGT/GENE-DB human TR gene sequences so that V and J genes could be assigned. In a later analysis, CDR3 sequences and most-parsimonious VDJ recombination scenarios were assigned using the TCRdist pipeline. A later analysis defined each TCR beta chain by its CDR3 amino acid sequence plus V-gene family, and excluded reads lacking a unique V-gene family. As a way to deal with suspected cross-contamination and a sequencing artifact, a later analysis dropped over 550 nucleotide sequences that were highly shared and had low generation probability. In a later analysis, a clonal expansion index was calculated for each public chain from normalized within-repertoire ranks of inferred template counts. Generation probabilities in a later analysis came from a VDJ recombination model fitted to out-of-frame rearrangements, and those results were checked against IGoR. Hypergeometric tests were used in a later analysis to score TCR-TCR, TCR-HLA and TCR-CMV co-occurrence, with a repertoire-size bias correction applied to the TCR pairs. To estimate false discovery rates, a later analysis permuted the HLA or CMV assignments 20 times. In a later analysis, co-occurring TCRs were grouped using DBSCAN, and TCRdist sequence similarity was added for clustering within HLA-allele-positive subsets. Repertoires with fewer than 30,000 or more than 120,000 public chains were left out of co-occurrence clustering, as were five repertoires with anomalous nucleotide sharing. TCRdb retrieved this table from immuneACCESS and kept in-frame rearrangements only. Not all clones are present; in checked studies, unresolved V genes account for under half, and no reason is known for the remainder. Clone size and the V and J calls come from that table; the DNA yielded D and trimming. This sample is represented by about 240,000 clones; roughly 81% of them were singletons. The ten largest clones capture 0.2% to 0.3% of the sample.

A note on this clone: There is no known antigen for this receptor. The input lacks base qualities; no much larger clone sits a single base away.

The cohort comprised more than 550 healthy bone marrow donors. At the time of sampling, every cohort member was nominally healthy, though immune exposures that went unrecorded were likely present. The donor tested CMV seronegative and was one of the 352 seronegative cohort members. Each donor provided a peripheral blood sample, and peripheral blood mononuclear cells were used for TCR beta sequencing. The Qiagen DNeasy Blood Extraction Kit was used to extract genomic DNA from the blood cell samples. This chain is built from TRBV9 and TRBJ2-1, with TRBD2 matching 14 junction bases. The sequence was obtained from a girl aged 2 to 9 in good health and CMV-seronegative. The sample comprised PBMCs. For the CDR3, the sequence is CASSVRLAGGLYNEQFF. The DNA sequence follows: TGTGCCAGCAGCGTCCGACTAGCGGGGGGGCTTTACAATGAGCAGTTCTTC. With the rest looked up from the reference TRBV9 and TRBJ2-1 genes rather than sequenced, the full variable domain is DSGVTQTPKHLITATGQRVTLRCSPRSGDLSVYWYQQSLDQGLQFLIQYYNGEERAKGNILERFSAQQFPDLHSELNLSSLELGDSALYFCASSVRLAGGLYNEQFFGPGTRLTVL.